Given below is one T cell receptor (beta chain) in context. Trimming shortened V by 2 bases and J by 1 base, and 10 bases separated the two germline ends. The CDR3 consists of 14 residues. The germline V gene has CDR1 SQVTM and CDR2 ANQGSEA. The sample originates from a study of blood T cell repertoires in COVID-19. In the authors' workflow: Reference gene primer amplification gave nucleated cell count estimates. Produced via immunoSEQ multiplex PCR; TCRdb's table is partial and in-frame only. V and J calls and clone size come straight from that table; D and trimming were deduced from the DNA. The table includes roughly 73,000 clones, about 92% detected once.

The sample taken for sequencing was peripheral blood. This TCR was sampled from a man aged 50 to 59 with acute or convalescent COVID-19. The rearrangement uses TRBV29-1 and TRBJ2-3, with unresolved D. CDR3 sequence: CSVEPPTGTDTQYF. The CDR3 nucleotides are TGCAGCGTTGAACCCCCCACGGGCACAGATACGCAGTATTTT.